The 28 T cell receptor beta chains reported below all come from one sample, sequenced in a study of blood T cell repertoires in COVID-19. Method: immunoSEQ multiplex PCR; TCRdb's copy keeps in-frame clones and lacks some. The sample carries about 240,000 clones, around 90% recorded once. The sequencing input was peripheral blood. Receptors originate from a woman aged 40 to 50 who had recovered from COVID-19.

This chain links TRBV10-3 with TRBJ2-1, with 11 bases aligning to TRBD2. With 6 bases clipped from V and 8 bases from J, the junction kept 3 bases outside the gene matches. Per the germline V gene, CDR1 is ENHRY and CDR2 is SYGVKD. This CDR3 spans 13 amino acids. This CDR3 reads CAIRTSGSDEQFF. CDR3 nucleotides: TGTGCCATCAGAACTAGCGGGAGCGATGAGCAGTTCTTC.

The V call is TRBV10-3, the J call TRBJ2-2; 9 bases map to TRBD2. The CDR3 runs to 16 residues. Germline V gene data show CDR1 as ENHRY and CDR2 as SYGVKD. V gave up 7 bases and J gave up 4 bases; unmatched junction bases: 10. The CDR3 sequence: CAITNPSGTGTGELFF. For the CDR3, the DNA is TGTGCCATCACCAACCCTAGCGGGACTGGCACCGGGGAGCTGTTTTTT.

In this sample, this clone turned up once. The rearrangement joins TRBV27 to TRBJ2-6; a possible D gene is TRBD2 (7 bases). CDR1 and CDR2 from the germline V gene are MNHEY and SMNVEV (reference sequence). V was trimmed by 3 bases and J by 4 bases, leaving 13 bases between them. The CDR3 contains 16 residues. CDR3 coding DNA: TGTGCCAGCAGTTTGGGGAGGGGGGCCGGGGCCAACGTCCTGACTTTC. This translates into CASSLGRGAGANVLTF.

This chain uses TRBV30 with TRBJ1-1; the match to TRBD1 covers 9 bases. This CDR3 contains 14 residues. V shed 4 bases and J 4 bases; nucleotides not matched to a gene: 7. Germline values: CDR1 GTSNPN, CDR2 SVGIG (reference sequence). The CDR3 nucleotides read TGTGCCTGGACCCCCGGGACAGGGATCACTGAAGCTTTCTTT. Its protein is CAWTPGTGITEAFF. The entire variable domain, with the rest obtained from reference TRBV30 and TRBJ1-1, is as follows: SQTIHQWPATLVQPVGSPLSLECTVEGTSNPNLYWYRQAAGRGLQLLFYSVGIGQISSEVPQNLSASRPQDRQFILSSKKLLLSDSGFYLCAWTPGTGITEAFFGQGTRLTVV.

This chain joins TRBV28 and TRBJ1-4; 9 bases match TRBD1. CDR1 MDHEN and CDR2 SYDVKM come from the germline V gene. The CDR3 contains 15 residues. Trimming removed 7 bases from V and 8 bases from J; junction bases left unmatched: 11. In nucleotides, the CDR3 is TGTGCCAGCACCGCCTCCGGGACAGGGCCGGAAAAACTGTTTTTT. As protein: CASTASGTGPEKLFF.

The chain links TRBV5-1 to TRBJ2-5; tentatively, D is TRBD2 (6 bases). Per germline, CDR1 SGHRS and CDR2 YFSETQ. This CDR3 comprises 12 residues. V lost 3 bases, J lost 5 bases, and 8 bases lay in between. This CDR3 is CASSYGGETQYF. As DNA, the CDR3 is TGCGCCAGCAGCTATGGGGGGGAGACCCAGTACTTC.

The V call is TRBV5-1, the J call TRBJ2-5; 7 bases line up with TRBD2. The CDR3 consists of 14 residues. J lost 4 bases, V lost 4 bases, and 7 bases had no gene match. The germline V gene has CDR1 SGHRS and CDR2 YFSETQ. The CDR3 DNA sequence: TGCGCCAGCAGCCACCCGGGGGGTCCAGAGACCCAGTACTTC. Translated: CASSHPGGPETQYF.

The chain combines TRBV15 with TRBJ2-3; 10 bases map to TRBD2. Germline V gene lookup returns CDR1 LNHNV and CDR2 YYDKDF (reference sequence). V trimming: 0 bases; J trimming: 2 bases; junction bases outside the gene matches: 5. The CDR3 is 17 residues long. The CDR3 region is CATSRDLAGEPTDTQYF. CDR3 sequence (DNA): TGTGCCACCAGCAGAGACCTAGCGGGAGAGCCCACAGATACGCAGTATTTT.

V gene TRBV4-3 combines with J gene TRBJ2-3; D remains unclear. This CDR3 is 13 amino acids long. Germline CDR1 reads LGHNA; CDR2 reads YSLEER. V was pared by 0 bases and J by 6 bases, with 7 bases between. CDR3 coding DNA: TGCGCCAGCAGCCAAGATTTCGGGGATACGCAGTATTTT. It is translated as CASSQDFGDTQYF.

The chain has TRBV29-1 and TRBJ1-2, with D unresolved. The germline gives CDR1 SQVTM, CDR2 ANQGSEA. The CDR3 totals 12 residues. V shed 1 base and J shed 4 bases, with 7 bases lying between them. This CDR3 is CSVEGESYGYTF. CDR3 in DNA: TGCAGCGTTGAAGGGGAGAGCTATGGCTACACCTTC.

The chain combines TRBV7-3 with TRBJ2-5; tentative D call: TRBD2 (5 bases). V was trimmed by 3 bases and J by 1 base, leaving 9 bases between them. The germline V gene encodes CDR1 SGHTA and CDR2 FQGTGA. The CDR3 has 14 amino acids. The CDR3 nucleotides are TGTGCCAGCAGCTTTGGCAGCGGCCAAGAGACCCAGTACTTC. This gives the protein CASSFGSGQETQYF.

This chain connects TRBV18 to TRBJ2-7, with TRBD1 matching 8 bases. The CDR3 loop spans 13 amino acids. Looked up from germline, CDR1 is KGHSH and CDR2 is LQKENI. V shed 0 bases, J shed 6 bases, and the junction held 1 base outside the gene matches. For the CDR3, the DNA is TGTGCCAGCTCACCACCGGACAGGGCCGAGCAGTACTTC. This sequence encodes CASSPPDRAEQYF.

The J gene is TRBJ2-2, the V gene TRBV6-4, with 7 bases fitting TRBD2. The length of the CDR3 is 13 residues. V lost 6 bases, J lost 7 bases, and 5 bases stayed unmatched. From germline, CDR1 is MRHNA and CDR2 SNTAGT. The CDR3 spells CASSGLVNGELFF. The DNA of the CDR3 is TGTGCCAGCAGCGGACTAGTGAACGGGGAGCTGTTTTTT.

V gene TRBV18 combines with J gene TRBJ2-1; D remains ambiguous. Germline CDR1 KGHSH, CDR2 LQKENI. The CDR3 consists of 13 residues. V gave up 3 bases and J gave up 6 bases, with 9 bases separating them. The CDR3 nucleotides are TGTGCCAGCTCACCCCAGTCCCTCAATGAGCAGTTCTTC. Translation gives CASSPQSLNEQFF.

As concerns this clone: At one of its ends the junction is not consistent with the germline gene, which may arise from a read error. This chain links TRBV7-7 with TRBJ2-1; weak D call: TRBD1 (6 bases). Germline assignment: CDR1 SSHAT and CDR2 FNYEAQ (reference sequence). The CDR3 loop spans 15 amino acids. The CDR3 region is CASSPQGSSYNEQFF. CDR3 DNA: TGTGCTAGCAGCCCGCAGGGGAGCTCCTACAATGAGCAGTTCTTC.

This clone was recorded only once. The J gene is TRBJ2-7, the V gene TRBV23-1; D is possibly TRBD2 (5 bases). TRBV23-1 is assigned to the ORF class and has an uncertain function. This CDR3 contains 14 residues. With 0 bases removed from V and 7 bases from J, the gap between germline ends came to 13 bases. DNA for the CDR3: TGCGCCAGCAGTCAATCGGGGAGATTGGGGGAGCAGTACGTC. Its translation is CASSQSGRLGEQYV.

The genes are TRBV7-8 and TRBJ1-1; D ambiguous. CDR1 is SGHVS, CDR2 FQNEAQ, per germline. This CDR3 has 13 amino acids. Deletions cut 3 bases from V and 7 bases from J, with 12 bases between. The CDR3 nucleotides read TGTGCCAGCAGCTTCGCCGGGATACATGAAGCTTTCTTT. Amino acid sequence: CASSFAGIHEAFF.

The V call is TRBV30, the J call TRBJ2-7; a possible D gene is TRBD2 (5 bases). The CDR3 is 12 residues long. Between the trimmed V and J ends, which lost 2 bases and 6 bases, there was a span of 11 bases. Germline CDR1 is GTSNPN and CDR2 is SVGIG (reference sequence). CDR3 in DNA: TGTGCCTGGAGTCGGGGATCCCTCGAGCAGTACTTC. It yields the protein CAWSRGSLEQYF.

This chain's CDR3 is CASSANDLAGEQYF. Here the CDR3 DNA reads TGTGCCAGCAGCGCGAACGACCTCGCAGGCGAGCAGTACTTC. V gene TRBV9 combines with J gene TRBJ2-7; D is undetermined. The length of the CDR3 is 14 residues. Germline V gives CDR1 SGDLS, CDR2 YYNGEE. V gave up 3 bases and J gave up 6 bases, with 16 bases separating them.

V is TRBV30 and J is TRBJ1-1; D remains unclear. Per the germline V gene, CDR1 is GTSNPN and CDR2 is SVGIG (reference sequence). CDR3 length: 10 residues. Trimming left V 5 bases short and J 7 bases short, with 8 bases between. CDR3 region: CAWARSEAFF. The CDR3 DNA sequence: TGTGCCTGGGCACGTAGTGAAGCTTTCTTT. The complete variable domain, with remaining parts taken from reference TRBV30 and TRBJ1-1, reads SQTIHQWPATLVQPVGSPLSLECTVEGTSNPNLYWYRQAAGRGLQLLFYSVGIGQISSEVPQNLSASRPQDRQFILSSKKLLLSDSGFYLCAWARSEAFFGQGTRLTVV.

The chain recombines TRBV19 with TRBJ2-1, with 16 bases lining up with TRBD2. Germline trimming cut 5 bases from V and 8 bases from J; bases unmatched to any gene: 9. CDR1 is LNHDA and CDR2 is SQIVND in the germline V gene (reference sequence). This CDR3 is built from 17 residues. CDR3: CASSPPGLAGGRDEQFF. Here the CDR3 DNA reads TGTGCCAGTAGTCCCCCGGGACTAGCGGGAGGGCGGGATGAGCAGTTCTTC.

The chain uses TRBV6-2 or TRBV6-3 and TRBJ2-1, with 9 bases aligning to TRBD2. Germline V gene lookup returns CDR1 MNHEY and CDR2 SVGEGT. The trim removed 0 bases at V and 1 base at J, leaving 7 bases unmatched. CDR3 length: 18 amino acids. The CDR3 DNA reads TGTGCCAGCAGTTACTCGGTAGCGGGAGTGGGGTCCTACAATGAGCAGTTCTTC. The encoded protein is CASSYSVAGVGSYNEQFF.

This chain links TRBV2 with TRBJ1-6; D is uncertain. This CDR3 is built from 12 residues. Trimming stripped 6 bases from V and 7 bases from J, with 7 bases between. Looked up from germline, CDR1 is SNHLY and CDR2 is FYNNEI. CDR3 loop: CASRGSNSPLHF. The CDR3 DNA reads TGTGCCAGCAGGGGGAGCAATTCACCCCTCCACTTT.

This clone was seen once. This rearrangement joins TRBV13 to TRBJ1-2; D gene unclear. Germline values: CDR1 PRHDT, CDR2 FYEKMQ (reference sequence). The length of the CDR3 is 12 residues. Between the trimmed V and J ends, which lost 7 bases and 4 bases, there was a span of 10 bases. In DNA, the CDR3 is TGTGCCAGCACCCCGGGAATCTATGGCTACACCTTC. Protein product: CASTPGIYGYTF.

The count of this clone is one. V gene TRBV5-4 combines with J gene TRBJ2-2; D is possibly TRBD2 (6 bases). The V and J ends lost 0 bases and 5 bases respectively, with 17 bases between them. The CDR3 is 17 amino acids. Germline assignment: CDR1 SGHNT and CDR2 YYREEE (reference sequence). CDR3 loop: CASSLAFATSGTGELFF. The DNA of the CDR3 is TGTGCCAGCAGCTTGGCCTTTGCGACTAGTGGTACCGGGGAGCTGTTTTTT.

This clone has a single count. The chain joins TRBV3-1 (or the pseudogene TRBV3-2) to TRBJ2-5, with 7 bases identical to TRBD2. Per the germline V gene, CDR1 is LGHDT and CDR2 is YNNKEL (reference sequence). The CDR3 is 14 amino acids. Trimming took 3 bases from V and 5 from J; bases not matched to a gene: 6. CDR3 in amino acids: CASSQRGGRETQYF. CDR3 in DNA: TGTGCCAGCAGCCAGCGGGGAGGGAGGGAGACCCAGTACTTC.

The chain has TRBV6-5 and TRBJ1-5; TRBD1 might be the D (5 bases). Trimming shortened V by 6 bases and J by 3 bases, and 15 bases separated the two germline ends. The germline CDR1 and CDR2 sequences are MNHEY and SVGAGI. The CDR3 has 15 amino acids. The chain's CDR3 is CASRAPGGNNQPQHF. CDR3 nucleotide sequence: TGTGCCAGCAGAGCCCCGGGGGGGAACAATCAGCCCCAGCATTTT.

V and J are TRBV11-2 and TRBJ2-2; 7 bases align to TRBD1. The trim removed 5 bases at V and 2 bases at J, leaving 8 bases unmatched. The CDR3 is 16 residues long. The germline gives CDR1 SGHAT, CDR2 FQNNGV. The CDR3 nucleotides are TGTGCCAGCAGCGTATCGGGACAGCGCAACACCGGGGAGCTGTTTTTT. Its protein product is CASSVSGQRNTGELFF.